The 13 T cell receptor beta chains given below trace back to one sample, sequenced in a study of blood T cell repertoires in COVID-19 (dated by TCRdb to 2020 to 2021). Library creation used the immunoSEQ multiplex PCR assay. TCRdb stores this immuneACCESS table with in-frame sequences only. Part of the clones is absent; in the studies checked, under half of the shortfall reflects unresolved V genes, and no reason is known for the rest. Present in this sample are hundreds of thousands of clones, approximately 80% of which were seen just once. 4.3% of the sample belongs to the ten largest clones. The sequencing sample was made of PBMCs or T cells enriched from blood (not recorded which). Source of these receptors: a man aged 25-40 years with acute COVID-19.

The V and J genes are TRBV9 and TRBJ2-4, with 7 nucleotides matching TRBD1. CDR3 length: 13 amino acids. V trimming: 0 bases; J trimming: 9 bases; junction bases outside the gene matches: 3. Germline loops: CDR1 SGDLS, CDR2 YYNGEE. Written as DNA, the CDR3 is TGTGCCAGCAGCGTAGAGAACAGGGGCATTCAGTACTTC. Residues: CASSVENRGIQYF.

The V and J genes are TRBV19 and TRBJ1-5; possibly TRBD1 for D (6 bases). Trimming took off 9 bases at V and 3 bases at J, with 15 bases between the two ends. CDR1 is LNHDA and CDR2 is SQIVND in the germline V gene (reference sequence). The CDR3 length is 14 residues. The CDR3 DNA is TGTGCCAGCAGGGGTCCCCTCAACAATCAGCCCCAGCATTTT. It is translated as CASRGPLNNQPQHF.

The V gene is TRBV2, the J gene TRBJ1-2, with TRBD1 matching over 9 bases. The V and J ends lost 8 bases and 8 bases, in that order; junction bases with no gene match: 12. The CDR3 contains 14 residues. Germline V CDR1 and CDR2: SNHLY, FYNNEI. The CDR3 bases are TGTGCCAGCTTGGCGGGACAGGGCTCTTTAGGCTACACCTTC. Its translation: CASLAGQGSLGYTF. The variable domain in full, completed from reference TRBV2 and TRBJ1-2, reads EPEVTQTPSHQVTQMGQEVILRCVPISNHLYFYWYRQILGQKVEFLVSFYNNEISEKSEIFDDQFSVERPDGSNFTLKIRSTKLEDSAMYFCASLAGQGSLGYTFGSGTRLTVV.

The rearrangement links TRBV7-3 to TRBJ2-3; unclear D gene. The CDR3 covers 12 residues. Deletions cut 3 bases from V and 5 bases from J, with 6 bases between. Per germline, CDR1 SGHTA and CDR2 FQGTGA. The CDR3 DNA reads TGTGCCAGCAGCTTCATCCAAGATACGCAGTATTTT. It codes for CASSFIQDTQYF.

The CDR3 DNA follows: TGTGCCAGCAGTTTGAGGTTGAGCAGTTTCACTGAAGCTTTCTTT. It specifies CASSLRLSSFTEAFF. The chain joins TRBV28 to TRBJ1-1; D not certain. V was pared by 3 bases and J by 4 bases, with 15 bases between. This CDR3 contains 15 residues. Germline V lookup: CDR1 MDHEN, CDR2 SYDVKM.

The chain is built from TRBV19 and TRBJ1-1; 7 bases are a match to TRBD1. The CDR3 length is 15 residues. Looked up from germline, CDR1 is LNHDA and CDR2 is SQIVND (reference sequence). Losses at the gene ends were 1 base for V and 0 bases for J; bases not matched to a gene: 2. In DNA form, the CDR3 reads TGTGCCAGTAGTATAGGGGACAGCATGAACACTGAAGCTTTCTTT. Its translation: CASSIGDSMNTEAFF.

The gene calls are TRBV6-5 and TRBJ1-1; TRBD1 might be the D (5 bases). Germline loops: CDR1 MNHEY, CDR2 SVGAGI. The CDR3 spans 13 residues. Trimming removed 6 bases at V and 6 bases at J, with 14 bases between. The CDR3 nucleotides read TGTGCCAGCAGCTACGGAGGGGCTTCTGAAGCTTTCTTT. This translates into CASSYGGASEAFF.

V and J are TRBV18 and TRBJ2-7; D gene ambiguous. CDR3 length: 14 residues. From germline, CDR1 is KGHSH and CDR2 LQKENI. V was cut by 2 bases and J by 1 base, with 9 bases left in between. For the CDR3, the DNA is TGTGCCAGCTCACCATTGGGCAGGTCCTACGAGCAGTACTTC. Residues: CASSPLGRSYEQYF.

V and J are TRBV6-5 and TRBJ1-1, with D possibly being TRBD1 (6 bases). The CDR3 length is 12 residues. With 9 bases removed from V and 6 bases from J, the gap between germline ends came to 14 bases. Germline V lookup: CDR1 MNHEY, CDR2 SVGAGI. The CDR3 loop is CASHREGAEAFF. The CDR3, as DNA: TGTGCCAGTCACAGGGAGGGAGCTGAAGCTTTCTTT.

The CDR3 loop is CASSPPGVEQFF. DNA of the CDR3: TGTGCCAGCAGCCCCCCGGGTGTTGAGCAGTTCTTC. This sequence joins TRBV5-4 and TRBJ2-1; D is ambiguous. V dropped 4 bases and J dropped 9 bases, with 11 bases sitting between them. The CDR3 spans 12 residues. Per germline, CDR1 SGHNT and CDR2 YYREEE (reference sequence).

A few counts support this clone. The V gene is TRBV7-9, the J gene TRBJ2-4; weak D call: TRBD1 (5 bases). CDR1 is SEHNR, CDR2 FQNEAQ, per germline (reference sequence). This CDR3 comprises 16 residues. V gave up 0 bases and J gave up 0 bases, with 9 bases separating them. The CDR3 DNA follows: TGTGCCAGCAGCTTAGCCCAGGGCCTAGCCAAAAACATTCAGTACTTC. This translates into CASSLAQGLAKNIQYF.

This chain joins TRBV2 and TRBJ1-6; 9 bases are a match to TRBD1. Germline CDR1 is SNHLY and CDR2 is FYNNEI. CDR3 length equals 14 residues. V lost 7 bases to trimming and J lost 5 bases; unmatched junction nucleotides: 3. The chain's CDR3 is CASKRTGDNSPLHF. The CDR3 DNA is TGTGCCAGCAAACGGACAGGGGATAATTCACCCCTCCACTTT.

This clone was seen only a few times. V gene TRBV27 combines with J gene TRBJ1-1; D call uncertain. The CDR3 sequence is 15 residues long. Between the trimmed V and J ends, which lost 7 bases and 0 bases, there was a span of 15 bases. Germline V gives CDR1 MNHEY, CDR2 SMNVEV (reference sequence). The CDR3 coding sequence is TGTGCCAGCAAACCGGACTACCGCATGAACACTGAAGCTTTCTTT. Amino acids: CASKPDYRMNTEAFF.